This entry lists 25 T cell receptor beta chains sequenced from one sample in a study of blood T cell repertoires in COVID-19. Measured with immunoSEQ multiplex PCR; TCRdb has only the in-frame clones, and not every one. This sample yields about 56,000 clones, of which around four fifths are seen a single time; 10% to 15% belongs to the top ten. Sequencing was performed on peripheral blood. Source of these receptors: a woman older than 75 with acute or convalescent COVID-19.

The CDR3 sequence: CASSIRTGVDYGYTF. The DNA of the CDR3 is TGTGCCAGTAGTATTCGGACAGGGGTGGACTATGGCTACACCTTC. The chain carries TRBV19 and TRBJ1-2; 9 bases fit TRBD1. The CDR3 covers 15 residues. Trimming cost V 3 bases and J 3 bases; bases outside gene matches: 5. Germline V gives CDR1 LNHDA, CDR2 SQIVND (reference sequence).

The V gene is TRBV5-1, the J gene TRBJ1-1; TRBD1 might be the D (6 bases). Trimming shortened V by 1 base and J by 0 bases, and 13 bases separated the two germline ends. The CDR3 covers 16 residues. Germline values: CDR1 SGHRS, CDR2 YFSETQ. CDR3 DNA sequence: TGCGCCAGCAGCTTGATGGCAGGGGATATGAACACTGAAGCTTTCTTT. Translated, it gives CASSLMAGDMNTEAFF.

This chain's CDR3 is CASSSPGTGLYGYTF. For the CDR3, the DNA is TGTGCCAGCAGCTCCCCCGGAACAGGTCTCTATGGCTACACCTTC. The chain has TRBV11-3 and TRBJ1-2; D is possibly TRBD1 (5 bases). This CDR3 contains 15 residues. The V end was cut by 4 bases, the J end by 4 bases, with 16 bases between. Germline values: CDR1 SGHNT, CDR2 YENEEA.

The chain combines TRBV5-5 with TRBJ1-5, with D tentatively TRBD1 (6 bases). The CDR3 runs 16 residues. Deletions cut 4 bases from V and 1 base from J, with 15 bases between. CDR1 and CDR2 from the germline V gene are SGHKS and YYEKEE (reference sequence). In DNA, the CDR3 is TGTGCCAGCAGCATGGGACACATCTTAAGCAATCAGCCCCAGCATTTT. It codes for CASSMGHILSNQPQHF. Looking up the rest from reference TRBV5-5 and TRBJ1-5 gives the full variable domain: DAGVTQSPTHLIKTRGQQVTLRCSPISGHKSVSWYQQVLGQGPQFIFQYYEKEERGRGNFPDRFSARQFPNYSSELNVNALLLGDSALYLCASSMGHILSNQPQHFGDGTRLSIL.

This chain uses TRBV5-4 with TRBJ1-1; perhaps TRBD1 as D (6 bases). The length of the CDR3 is 14 residues. V was pared by 4 bases and J by 1 base, with 11 bases between. Germline CDR1 SGHNT, CDR2 YYREEE (reference sequence). CDR3 bases: TGTGCCAGCAGCATAGACAGGACGAACACTGAAGCTTTCTTT. It codes for CASSIDRTNTEAFF.

The V call is TRBV6-5, the J call TRBJ1-2; no definite D call. Trimming shortened V by 6 bases and J by 4 bases, and 15 bases separated the two germline ends. This CDR3 is 14 amino acids long. Germline CDR1 is MNHEY and CDR2 is SVGAGI. CDR3 protein: CASRHSDGGYGYTF. DNA for the CDR3: TGTGCCAGCAGACACAGCGACGGAGGCTATGGCTACACCTTC.

The V and J genes are TRBV12-3 or TRBV12-4 and TRBJ1-1, with D uncertain. With 3 bases removed from V and 5 bases from J, the gap between germline ends came to 10 bases. The CDR3 consists of 13 residues. This CDR3 is CASSFEVTTEAFF. The CDR3 bases are TGTGCCAGCAGTTTTGAGGTTACGACTGAAGCTTTCTTT.

This clone came up once. This chain connects TRBV11-2 to TRBJ2-7, with 8 bases identical to TRBD1. CDR1 and CDR2 (germline): SGHAT, FQNNGV. This CDR3 has 15 amino acids. After removal of 0 bases from V and 7 bases from J, the junction contained 8 bases not matched to a gene. As DNA, the CDR3 is TGTGCCAGCAGCTTAGAGTTTCGGACAGGGAAAGAGCAGTACTTC. Translation: CASSLEFRTGKEQYF. The full variable domain, completed using reference TRBV11-2 and TRBJ2-7, is EAGVAQSPRYKIIEKRQSVAFWCNPISGHATLYWYQQILGQGPKLLIQFQNNGVVDDSQLPKDRFSAERLKGVDSTLKIQPAKLEDSAVYLCASSLEFRTGKEQYFGPGTRLTVT.

V and J are TRBV5-1 and TRBJ2-1; perhaps TRBD1 as D (5 bases). Trimming stripped 1 base from V and 8 bases from J, with 16 bases between. In germline, CDR1 is SGHRS, CDR2 YFSETQ. The CDR3 is 15 residues long. CDR3 protein: CASSLIRGRRHEQFF. Here the CDR3 DNA reads TGCGCCAGCAGCTTGATTAGGGGTCGGCGGCATGAGCAGTTCTTC.

This clone occurred a few times. The CDR3 here is CASSLSRGPYGYTF. DNA for the CDR3: TGTGCCAGCAGCCTAAGCAGGGGCCCCTATGGCTACACCTTC. The V call is TRBV11-2, the J call TRBJ1-2; weak D call: TRBD1 (6 bases). Germline loops: CDR1 SGHAT, CDR2 FQNNGV. This CDR3 is 14 amino acids long. V was clipped by 5 bases and J by 4 bases, with 14 bases between them.

This chain uses TRBV5-1 with TRBJ2-5; D call uncertain. The germline V gene has CDR1 SGHRS and CDR2 YFSETQ. V gave up 0 bases and J gave up 2 bases, with 11 bases separating them. The CDR3 has 15 amino acids. The DNA for the CDR3 is TGCGCCAGCAGCTTGGGCTTTGCGGAACAAGAGACCCAGTACTTC. Translation: CASSLGFAEQETQYF.

The V and J genes are TRBV5-1 and TRBJ2-1; perhaps TRBD1 as D (6 bases). Trimming left V 0 bases short and J 6 bases short, with 13 bases between. Germline V gene data show CDR1 as SGHRS and CDR2 as YFSETQ. This CDR3 has 15 residues. CDR3 sequence (DNA): TGCGCCAGCAGCTTGGTGTCTCAGGGGCTCAATGAGCAGTTCTTC. This codes for CASSLVSQGLNEQFF. Looking up the rest from reference TRBV5-1 and TRBJ2-1 gives the full variable domain: KAGVTQTPRYLIKTRGQQVTLSCSPISGHRSVSWYQQTPGQGLQFLFEYFSETQRNKGNFPGRFSGRQFSNSRSEMNVSTLELGDSALYLCASSLVSQGLNEQFFGPGTRLTVL.

The V call is TRBV18, the J call TRBJ2-1, with TRBD1 identical over 9 bases. Germline-derived CDR1 and CDR2 are KGHSH and LQKENI. The CDR3 extends over 15 amino acids. Trimming cost V 5 bases and J 8 bases; bases outside gene matches: 10. Written as DNA, the CDR3 is TGTGCCAGCTCATATGTAGGACAGGGGATGGATGAGCAGTTCTTC. It encodes CASSYVGQGMDEQFF. Together with reference TRBV18 and TRBJ2-1, the CDR3 gives the full variable domain: NAGVMQNPRHLVRRRGQEARLRCSPMKGHSHVYWYRQLPEEGLKFMVYLQKENIIDESGMPKERFSAEFPKEGPSILRIQQVVRGDSAAYFCASSYVGQGMDEQFFGPGTRLTVL.

V and J are TRBV30 and TRBJ2-5; D not resolved. Trimming removed 2 bases at V and 2 bases at J, with 12 bases between. The CDR3 totals 14 residues. Germline CDR1 and CDR2: GTSNPN and SVGIG (reference sequence). This CDR3 reads CAWSISSIQETQYF. The CDR3 DNA follows: TGTGCCTGGAGTATTAGCTCAATTCAAGAGACCCAGTACTTC.

J is TRBJ1-3 and V is TRBV6-6, with D unresolved. This CDR3 region has 16 residues. Germline assignment: CDR1 MNHNY and CDR2 SVGAGI (reference sequence). V lost 5 bases to trimming and J lost 0 bases, with 14 bases between them. CDR3 protein: CASSRSFRDSGNTIYF. CDR3 coding DNA: TGTGCCAGCAGTCGATCGTTCCGGGACTCTGGAAACACCATATATTTT.

The chain links TRBV19 to TRBJ2-7, with a tentative D call TRBD2 (6 bases). The V gene's germline CDR1 is LNHDA and CDR2 SQIVND (reference sequence). V was pared by 4 bases and J by 3 bases, with 10 bases between. The CDR3 covers 13 residues. CDR3 in amino acids: CASSSGEFYEQYF. DNA of the CDR3: TGTGCCAGTAGTAGCGGGGAGTTCTACGAGCAGTACTTC. The full variable domain, completed using reference TRBV19 and TRBJ2-7, is DGGITQSPKYLFRKEGQNVTLSCEQNLNHDAMYWYRQDPGQGLRLIYYSQIVNDFQKGDIAEGYSVSREKKESFPLTVTSAQKNPTAFYLCASSSGEFYEQYFGPGTRLTVT.

The chain's CDR3 is CASSSTGRGSSPLHF. The CDR3 DNA sequence: TGTGCCAGCAGCTCGACAGGGCGTGGAAGTTCACCCCTCCACTTT. The chain is built from TRBV7-3 and TRBJ1-6; 7 bases match TRBD1. The CDR3 runs 15 residues. Germline CDR1 reads SGHTA; CDR2 reads FQGTGA. J was trimmed by 9 bases and V by 4 bases; bases with no gene match: 9.

The chain joins TRBV19 to TRBJ2-2; D possibly corresponds to TRBD1 (6 bases). CDR3 length: 16 amino acids. Between the trimmed V and J ends, which lost 1 base and 3 bases, there was a span of 12 bases. CDR1 is LNHDA and CDR2 is SQIVND in the germline V gene (reference sequence). The CDR3 here is CASSIVTGRHTGELFF. The CDR3 region has the DNA TGTGCCAGTAGTATAGTAACAGGGAGACACACCGGGGAGCTGTTTTTT.

The chain combines TRBV28 with TRBJ2-7, with D tentatively TRBD2 (6 bases). Looked up from germline, CDR1 is MDHEN and CDR2 is SYDVKM. Trimming left V 8 bases short and J 3 bases short, with 14 bases between. CDR3 size: 13 residues. The CDR3 bases are TGTGCCAGCCTCGGGACTCCACTCTACGAGCAGTACTTC. The encoded protein is CASLGTPLYEQYF.

The chain couples TRBV2 to TRBJ2-5; 10 positions agree with TRBD1. Germline loops: CDR1 SNHLY, CDR2 FYNNEI. After removal of 1 base from V and 2 bases from J, the junction contained 7 bases not matched to a gene. CDR3 length equals 17 residues. As DNA, the CDR3 is TGTGCCAGCAGTGAAGTTGGGGACAGGGGCCAACAAGAGACCCAGTACTTC. It codes for CASSEVGDRGQQETQYF.

This rearrangement joins TRBV11-2 to TRBJ1-5; D unclear. The V gene lost 0 bases and the J gene lost 4 bases, with 7 bases spanning the gap. Germline lookup yields CDR1 SGHAT and CDR2 FQNNGV. This CDR3 comprises 14 residues. In nucleotides, the CDR3 is TGTGCCAGCAGCTTAGATGGGAGAAATCAGCCCCAGCATTTT. This gives the protein CASSLDGRNQPQHF. Using reference TRBV11-2 and TRBJ1-5 for the parts outside the CDR3, the full variable domain is EAGVAQSPRYKIIEKRQSVAFWCNPISGHATLYWYQQILGQGPKLLIQFQNNGVVDDSQLPKDRFSAERLKGVDSTLKIQPAKLEDSAVYLCASSLDGRNQPQHFGDGTRLSIL.

This clone ranks as medium-sized. The rearrangement links TRBV5-1 to TRBJ2-7; no clear D. The CDR3 is made up of 14 amino acids. Germline V gene sequence: CDR1 SGHRS, CDR2 YFSETQ. Trimming pared 0 bases from V and 2 bases from J, leaving 9 bases between. CDR3 loop: CASSLGQPPYEQYF. The CDR3 bases are TGCGCCAGCAGCTTGGGGCAACCTCCCTACGAGCAGTACTTC.

The chain joins TRBV19 to TRBJ1-2, with TRBD1 matching over 11 bases. There are 15 residues in the CDR3. Germline values: CDR1 LNHDA, CDR2 SQIVND (reference sequence). Germline trimming cut 2 bases from V and 4 bases from J; bases unmatched to any gene: 3. The CDR3 reads CASSILGTGGYGYTF. The CDR3 DNA reads TGTGCCAGTAGTATACTCGGGACAGGGGGCTATGGCTACACCTTC. The full variable domain, rest sourced from reference TRBV19 and TRBJ1-2, is DGGITQSPKYLFRKEGQNVTLSCEQNLNHDAMYWYRQDPGQGLRLIYYSQIVNDFQKGDIAEGYSVSREKKESFPLTVTSAQKNPTAFYLCASSILGTGGYGYTFGSGTRLTVV.

This chain links TRBV5-4 with TRBJ1-1, with D tentatively TRBD1 (6 bases). Trimming took off 1 base at V and 7 bases at J, with 11 bases between the two ends. This CDR3 contains 13 residues. Germline V CDR1 and CDR2: SGHNT, YYREEE (reference sequence). The chain's CDR3 is CASSLWGGGEAFF. Here the CDR3 DNA reads TGTGCCAGCAGCTTGTGGGGGGGCGGTGAAGCTTTCTTT.

V usage is TRBV18 and J usage is TRBJ2-7, with a possible D match to TRBD1 (5 bases). V lost 4 bases to trimming and J lost 6 bases, with 10 bases between them. The CDR3 is 12 amino acids. The germline gives CDR1 KGHSH, CDR2 LQKENI. The CDR3 here is CASSQDIGEQYF. As DNA, the CDR3 is TGTGCCAGCTCACAGGACATTGGCGAGCAGTACTTC.